The clone carrying this TCR beta chain was detected a few times. What it binds is unknown. Both 60 Vbeta primers and 13 Jbeta primers went into the PCR. Only in-frame clones appear in the TCRdb table, and some are missing; sequencing was by immunoSEQ multiplex PCR. The profile shows 140,000 to 150,000 clones, around 9.7% of them singletons. The data originate from a study of cytomegalovirus exposure and HLA in healthy donors. General study results and limits: Reported performance of the classifier showed diagnosis of cytomegalovirus status with high specificity and sensitivity.

V lost 0 bases and J lost 4, with 14 bases in between. CDR3 length: 16 residues. Germline values: CDR1 MNHEY, CDR2 SVGAGI. The receptor's source is a man aged 50 or older in good health and CMV-seronegative. The source material was PBMCs. This chain uses TRBV6-5 with TRBJ2-3; D not resolved. CDR3 loop: CASSYSGRKVSDTQYF. CDR3 bases: TGTGCCAGCAGTTACTCGGGCAGGAAAGTTTCAGATACGCAGTATTTT.